Listed below are T cell receptor beta chains from one sample, sequenced in a study of T cells after posttransplantation cyclophosphamide. Assay: immunoSEQ multiplex PCR; the TCRdb copy retains only in-frame clones and omits some. The sample shows 40,000 or so clones, none of them appearing just once. The sample taken for sequencing was PBMCs. Receptors originate from a man in his thirties or forties in good health and a related stem cell transplant donor. Each CDR3 is given with its conserved first and last residue. The D gene is left open where the match is weak. The size of a clone is reported for some rows only, either as once, few or many, or as a class for expanded clones.

>TRBV28|many|TRBD1|TRBJ1-3
CASSSQGANFVDTIYF
TGTGCCAGCAGCTCACAGGGGGCAAATTTTGTAGACACCATATATTTT
>TRBV19|many|-|TRBJ2-5
CASSIVGARKTQYF
TGTGCCAGTAGTATTGTAGGGGCGAGGAAGACCCAGTACTTC
>TRBV9|many|-|TRBJ2-7
CASSVDAGISSYEQYF
TGTGCCAGCAGCGTAGATGCGGGCATTTCCTCCTACGAGCAGTACTTC
>TRBV11-2|many|-|TRBJ2-7
CASSGARGWGEQYF
TGTGCCAGCAGCGGAGCGAGGGGGTGGGGCGAGCAGTACTTC
>TRBV9|many|TRBD2|TRBJ2-7
CASSVGEGSGANEQYF
TGTGCCAGCAGCGTTGGGGAGGGGTCAGGAGCCAACGAGCAGTACTTC
>TRBV5-1|many|-|TRBJ1-3
CASSLTGWGNTIYF
TGCGCCAGCAGCTTAACAGGGTGGGGAAACACCATATATTTT
>TRBV28|many|TRBD1|TRBJ2-5
CASNEGAMQETQYF
TGTGCCAGCAACGAGGGGGCCATGCAAGAGACCCAGTACTTC
>TRBV19|many|-|TRBJ1-5
CASREGRYQPQHF
TGTGCCAGTCGTGAGGGTCGGTATCAGCCCCAGCATTTT
>TRBV5-4|many|TRBD1|TRBJ2-7
CASSAGQGIIYEQYF
TGTGCCAGCAGCGCGGGACAGGGGATTATCTACGAGCAGTACTTC
>TRBV6-5|many|TRBD2|TRBJ2-1
CASSYGQGTSNREQFF
TGTGCCAGCAGTTACGGCCAGGGGACTAGCAACCGGGAGCAGTTCTTC
>TRBV5-5|many|-|TRBJ2-7
CASSLGGRDNSYEQYF
TGTGCCAGCAGCTTGGGAGGGAGGGACAATTCCTACGAGCAGTACTTC
>TRBV7-3|-|TRBD1|TRBJ2-3
CASSVIGQGTDTQYF
TGTGCCAGCAGCGTTATCGGACAGGGAACAGATACGCAGTATTTT
>TRBV29-1|many|-|TRBJ1-3
CSVLGLAGNTIYF
TGCAGCGTTTTGGGCCTGGCTGGAAACACCATATATTTT
>TRBV9|-|-|TRBJ2-2
CASSVWQKNTGELFF
TGTGCCAGCAGCGTCTGGCAGAAAAACACCGGGGAGCTGTTTTTT
>TRBV11-1|many|TRBD1|TRBJ1-1
CASNPGGRNTEAFF
TGTGCCAGCAACCCAGGGGGTAGGAACACTGAAGCTTTCTTT
>TRBV20-1|few|-|TRBJ2-5
CSASGTETQYF
TGCAGTGCTAGCGGTACCGAGACCCAGTACTTC